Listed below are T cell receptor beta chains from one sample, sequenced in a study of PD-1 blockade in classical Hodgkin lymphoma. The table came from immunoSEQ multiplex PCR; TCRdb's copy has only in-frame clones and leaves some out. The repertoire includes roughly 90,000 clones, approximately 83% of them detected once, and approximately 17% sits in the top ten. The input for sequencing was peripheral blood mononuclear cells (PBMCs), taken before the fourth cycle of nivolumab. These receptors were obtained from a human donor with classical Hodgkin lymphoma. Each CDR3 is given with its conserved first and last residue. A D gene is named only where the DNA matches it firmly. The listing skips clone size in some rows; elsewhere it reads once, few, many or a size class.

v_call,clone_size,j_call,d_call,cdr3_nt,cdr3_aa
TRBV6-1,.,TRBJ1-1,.,TGTGCCAGCAGTGAAGCGCTTAGGGGTGGGACTGAAGCTTTCTTT,CASSEALRGGTEAFF
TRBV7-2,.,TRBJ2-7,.,TGTGCCAGCACCTCGGGCCCGAGCTCCTACGAGCAGTACTTC,CASTSGPSSYEQYF
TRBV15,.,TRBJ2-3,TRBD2,TGTGCCACCAGCGCTTCGCGACTAGCTAGCACAGATACGCAGTATTTT,CATSASRLASTDTQYF
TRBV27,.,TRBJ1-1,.,TGTGCCAGCAGTTTATCGAAAGGAAGGACTGAAGCTTTCTTT,CASSLSKGRTEAFF
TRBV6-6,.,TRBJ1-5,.,TGTGCCAGCAGCCCCCAAGGTCAGTACCAGCCCCAGCATTTT,CASSPQGQYQPQHF
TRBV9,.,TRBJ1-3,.,TGTGCCAGCAGCGTACAGGAAAGCTCTGGAAACACCATATATTTT,CASSVQESSGNTIYF
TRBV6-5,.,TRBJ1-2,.,TGTGCCAGCAGTTGGGGTGGAGGCTACACCTTC,CASSWGGGYTF
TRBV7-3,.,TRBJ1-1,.,TGTGCCAGCAGCCGAACGGGACAGAACACTGAAGCTTTCTTT,CASSRTGQNTEAFF
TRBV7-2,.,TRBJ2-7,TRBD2,TGTGCCAGCAGTCCCGGACTAGCCGAATACGAGCAGTACTTC,CASSPGLAEYEQYF
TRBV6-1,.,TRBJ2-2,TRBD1,TGTGCCAGCAGTCTAGGGACAGCGAACACCGGGGAGCTGTTTTTT,CASSLGTANTGELFF
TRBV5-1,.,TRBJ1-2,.,TGCGCCAGCAGCTTGAGAACAGACGACGGTAAAGGCTACACCTTC,CASSLRTDDGKGYTF
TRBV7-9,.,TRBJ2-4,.,TGTGCCAGCAGCGTACCGGGACGCCAGGGAAACATTCAGTACTTC,CASSVPGRQGNIQYF
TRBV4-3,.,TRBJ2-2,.,TGCGCCAGCAGCCAAGCCGGACTCAACACCGGGGAGCTGTTTTTT,CASSQAGLNTGELFF
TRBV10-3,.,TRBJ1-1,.,TGTGCCATCAGGCCGACGGCGATGAATAGTGAAGCTTTCTTT,CAIRPTAMNSEAFF
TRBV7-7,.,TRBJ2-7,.,TGTGCCAGCAGCTTAGAACTGACCTACGAGCAGTACTTC,CASSLELTYEQYF
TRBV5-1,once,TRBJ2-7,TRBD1,TGCGCCAGCAGCTCGACAGGGAGCAAGTACGAGCAGTACTTC,CASSSTGSKYEQYF
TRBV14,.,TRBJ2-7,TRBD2,TGTGCCAGCAGCCAAGTTCGGGCTAGCGGCAGCGAGCAGTACTTC,CASSQVRASGSEQYF
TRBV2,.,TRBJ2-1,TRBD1,TGTGCCAGCCGGCGGGGACAGGGGTCCCATGAGCAGTTCTTC,CASRRGQGSHEQFF
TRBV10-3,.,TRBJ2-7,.,TGTGCCATCAGTGAAGGTATCGGGGACCTACATAGCTCCTACGAGCAGTACTTC,CAISEGIGDLHSSYEQYF
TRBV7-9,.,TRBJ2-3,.,TGTGCCAGCAGCTTAGTTAGCGTGGGAGATACGCAGTATTTT,CASSLVSVGDTQYF
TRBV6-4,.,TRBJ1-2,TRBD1,TGTGCCAGCAGTGAAACAGGGGGATTAGGCTACACCTTC,CASSETGGLGYTF
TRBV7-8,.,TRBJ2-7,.,TGTGCCAGCAGCCCCCTGCTTGGCTACGAGCAGTACTTC,CASSPLLGYEQYF
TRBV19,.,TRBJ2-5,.,TGTGCCAGTAGTATTGGGCTGGGCCAAGAGACCCAGTACTTC,CASSIGLGQETQYF
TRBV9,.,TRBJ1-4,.,TGTGCCAGCAGCGTACCCCCAACTAATGAAAAACTGTTTTTT,CASSVPPTNEKLFF
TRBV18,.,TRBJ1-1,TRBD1,TGTGCCAGCTCATCTAACAGGGGGCGCGGGAGCACTGAAGCTTTCTTT,CASSSNRGRGSTEAFF
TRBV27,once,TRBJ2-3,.,TGTGCCAGCAGTTTATCCGGGACGTGGGATACGCAGTATTTT,CASSLSGTWDTQYF
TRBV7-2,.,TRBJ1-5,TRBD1,TGTGCCAGCAGCGTCGACAGGGAACAGCCCCAGCATTTT,CASSVDREQPQHF
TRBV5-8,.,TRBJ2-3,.,TGTGCCAGCAGCGTGATTACGCAGTATTTT,CASSVITQYF
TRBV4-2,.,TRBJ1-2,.,TGTGCCAGCAGCCAAGGGGAGGGAGTTAATGGCTACACCTTC,CASSQGEGVNGYTF
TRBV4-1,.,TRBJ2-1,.,TGCGCCAGCAGCCAAGTTCATGGGGCTCGCTACAATGAGCAGTTCTTC,CASSQVHGARYNEQFF
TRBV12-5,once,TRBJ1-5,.,TGTGTGCAAACGGGGGATCCCAATCAGCCCCAGCATTTT,CVQTGDPNQPQHF
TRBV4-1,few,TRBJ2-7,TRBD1,TGCGCCAGCAGCCAAAGGGACAGGGCTTCCTACGAGCAGTACTTC,CASSQRDRASYEQYF
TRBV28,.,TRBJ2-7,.,TGTGCCAGCAGTTCCGGATGGGGTCAGAAGGGCGAGCAGTACTTC,CASSSGWGQKGEQYF
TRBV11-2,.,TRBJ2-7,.,TGTGCCAGCAGCTTTAGTGCAGGGGCCGAGCAGTACTTC,CASSFSAGAEQYF
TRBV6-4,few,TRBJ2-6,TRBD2,TGTGCCAGTCAAACTAGCGCTGGGGCCAACGTCCTGACTTTC,CASQTSAGANVLTF
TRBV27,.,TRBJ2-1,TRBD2,TGTGCCAGCACGTCTAGCGGGGTTTACAATGAGCAGTTCTTC,CASTSSGVYNEQFF
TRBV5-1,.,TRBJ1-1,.,TGCGCCAGCAGCTTGGTGGGAACTGAAGCTTTCTTT,CASSLVGTEAFF
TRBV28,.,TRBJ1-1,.,TGTGCCACTGGACCGGGGGGGGCTATGAACACTGAAGCTTTCTTT,CATGPGGAMNTEAFF
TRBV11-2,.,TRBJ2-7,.,TGTGCCAGCAGCTCGGGGGTCTACGAGCAGTACTTC,CASSSGVYEQYF
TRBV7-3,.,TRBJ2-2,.,TGTGCCAGCAGCCTGACTACGACGGGCGGGGAGCTGTTTTTT,CASSLTTTGGELFF
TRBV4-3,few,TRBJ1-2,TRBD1,TGCGCCAGCAGCCTAGATACCGGGACAGGCAACTATGGCTACACCTTC,CASSLDTGTGNYGYTF
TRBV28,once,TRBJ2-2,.,TGTGCCAGCAGTTTACTACCGACAGGGAACACCGGGGAGCTGTTTTTT,CASSLLPTGNTGELFF
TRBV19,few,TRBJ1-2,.,TGTGCCAGTCAAGTGTGGGGCACGACCTATGGCTACACCTTC,CASQVWGTTYGYTF
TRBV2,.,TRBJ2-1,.,TGTGCCAGCAGTGAAGCACTAGCAGGCTACAATGAGCAGTTCTTC,CASSEALAGYNEQFF
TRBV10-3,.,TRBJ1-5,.,TGTGCCATCAGTGAGACAGGTGGCAATCAGCCCCAGCATTTT,CAISETGGNQPQHF
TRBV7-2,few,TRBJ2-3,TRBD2,TGTGCCAGCAGCACACAAAGCGGGAGGGCCCAGGATACGCAGTATTTT,CASSTQSGRAQDTQYF
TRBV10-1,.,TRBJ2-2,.,TGCGCCAGCAGTGAGCCCGGGGGCAACACCGGGGAGCTGTTTTTT,CASSEPGGNTGELFF
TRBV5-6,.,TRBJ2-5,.,TGTGCCAGCAGCTTGGGCACTAGAGGAGGAGAGACCCAGTACTTC,CASSLGTRGGETQYF
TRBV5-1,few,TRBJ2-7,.,TGCGCCAGCAGCTTGGAAGGGGTACCCTCCTACGAGCAGTACTTC,CASSLEGVPSYEQYF
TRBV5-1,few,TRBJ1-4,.,TGCGCCAGCAGCTTGCGAGGGTCCAAGGGAGAAAAACTGTTTTTT,CASSLRGSKGEKLFF
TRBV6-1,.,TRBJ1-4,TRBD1,TGTGCCAGCAGTACGCACAGGGGGGTTAACGAAAAACTGTTTTTT,CASSTHRGVNEKLFF
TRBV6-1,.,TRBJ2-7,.,TGTGCCAGCAGTGAAGCGCCAGGGGCGCCCTACGAGCAGTACTTC,CASSEAPGAPYEQYF
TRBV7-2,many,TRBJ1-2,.,TGTGCCAGCAGCATTATGGACTATGGCTACACCTTC,CASSIMDYGYTF
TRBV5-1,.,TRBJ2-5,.,TGCGCCAGCAGCACGACCGGGGGACAAGAGACCCAGTACTTC,CASSTTGGQETQYF
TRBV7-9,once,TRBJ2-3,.,TGTGCCACCTCTCCGCTTAGCACAGATACGCAGTATTTT,CATSPLSTDTQYF